This is a list of T cell receptor beta chains from one sample in a study of CD8+CD57+ T cells in acquired aplastic anemia. One entry per CDR3 protein, called by TCRdb with MiXCR from the reads. The sample yields some 140,000 distinct CDR3 sequences, 52% seen once. Specimen: sorted CD4+, CD8+, or CD8+CD57+ T cells (not recorded which) from PBMCs. The origin of the receptors is a human donor with aplastic anemia. CDR3s include the opening cysteine and the closing phenylalanine or tryptophan.

v_call,j_call,cdr3_aa
TRBV19,TRBJ1-4,CASIGGGANNEKLFF
TRBV24-1,TRBJ1-4,CATSDAGTANEKLFF
TRBV11-1,TRBJ1-1,CASSLWGNTEAFF
TRBV7-6,TRBJ2-3,CASSFGGGGAARTDTQYF
TRBV9,TRBJ1-1,CASSVALGNTEAFF
TRBV7-9,TRBJ1-2,CASSRGRAESNYGYTF
TRBV15,TRBJ2-5,CATSRVKGRQETQYF
TRBV6-5,TRBJ1-1,CASSYEGYAEAFF
TRBV6-4,TRBJ2-3,CASSDGTSTDTQYF
TRBV7-3,TRBJ2-7,CASSTLAGAEQCF
TRBV5-1,TRBJ2-7,CASSLFGYEQYF
TRBV14,TRBJ2-1,CASSQRTGRMGVRVNEQFF
TRBV20-1,TRBJ2-7,CSGALSSYEQYF
TRBV19,TRBJ2-1,CASSVGQTFNEQFF
TRBV24-1,TRBJ2-5,CATSDLTGWYF
TRBV15,TRBJ1-5,CATSTWDRENQPQHF
TRBV24-1,TRBJ2-5,CATSDNDRGEETQYF
TRBV19,TRBJ2-7,CASSILGQGNYEQYF
TRBV25-1,TRBJ2-5,CASSEGDLGETQYF
TRBV10-2,TRBJ2-7,CASSESKGLGEQYF
TRBV7-8,TRBJ2-7,CASSLVSGEQYF
TRBV19,TRBJ1-5,CASSPTDGGNNQPQHF
TRBV7-9,TRBJ2-1,CASSLEGYNELFF
TRBV29-1,TRBJ2-2,CSALGGSTGELFF
TRBV5-4,TRBJ2-2,CASGLENTGELFF
TRBV27,TRBJ2-3,CASSTLDSTDTQYF
TRBV29-1,TRBJ2-3,CSVIPLRTDTQYF
TRBV2,TRBJ1-4,CASRVGYARNEKLFF
TRBV20-1,TRBJ1-4,CSAWVATNEKLFF
TRBV27,TRBJ2-7,CASSFSRGPLSYEQYF
TRBV12-3/TRBV12-4,TRBJ2-7,CASSPLPYEQYF
TRBV7-2,TRBJ2-5,CASTLPSGGQETQYF
TRBV7-8,TRBJ1-2,CASSFGRDRGTNGYTF
TRBV10-3,TRBJ1-1,CAISAGEAEAFF
TRBV2,TRBJ2-7,CASRRGFVYEQYF
TRBV19,TRBJ1-1,CASSMGGNTEVFF
TRBV10-2,TRBJ2-2,CASSARTSGGSNTGELFF
TRBV2,TRBJ1-4,CASGGRVEEKLFF
TRBV10-3,TRBJ1-2,CAINNNYGYTF
TRBV5-1,TRBJ2-7,CASSASAGYEQYF
TRBV5-5,TRBJ2-2,CASSLAGGNGELFF
TRBV7-6,TRBJ1-2,CASSLEAGDRGLYGYTF
TRBV9,TRBJ2-7,CASSGQSQGREQYF
TRBV29-1,TRBJ1-2,CSVAGLYGYTF